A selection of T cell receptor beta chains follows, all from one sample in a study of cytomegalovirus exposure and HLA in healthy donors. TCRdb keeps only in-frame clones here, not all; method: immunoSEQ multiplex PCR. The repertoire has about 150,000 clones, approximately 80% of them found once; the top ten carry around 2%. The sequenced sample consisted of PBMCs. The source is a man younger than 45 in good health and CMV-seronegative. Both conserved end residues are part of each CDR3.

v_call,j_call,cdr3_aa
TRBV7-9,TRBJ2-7,CASSPGAGVEQYF
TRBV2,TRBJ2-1,CASSENSGGYNEQFF
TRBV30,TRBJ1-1,CAWRVGGATEAFF
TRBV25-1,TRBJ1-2,CASSDAGGTDGYTF
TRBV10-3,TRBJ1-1,CAIQATENTEAFF
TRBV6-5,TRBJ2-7,CASSQQEYSYEQYF
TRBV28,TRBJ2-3,CASSPWTSGSQDTQYF
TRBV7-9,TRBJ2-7,CASSFGTGSYEQYF
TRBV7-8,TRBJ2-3,CASTLLKDMGADTQYF
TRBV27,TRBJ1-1,CASSSHGGTTEAFF
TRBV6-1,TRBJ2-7,CASSAGTTKTYEQYF
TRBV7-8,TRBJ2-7,CASSGGLAGEIWSEQYF
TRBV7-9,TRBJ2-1,CASSSGLGAYNEQFF
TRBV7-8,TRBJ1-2,CASSRGAGQGYGYTF
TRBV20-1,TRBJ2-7,CSASVTPGGYF
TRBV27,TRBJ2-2,CASSLLLSGELFF
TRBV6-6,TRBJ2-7,CASSYGGGPYEQYF
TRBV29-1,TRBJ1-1,CSVDRTGGVPTEAFF
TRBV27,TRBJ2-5,CASSFNRAQETQYF
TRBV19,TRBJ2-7,CASSSSGGEQYF
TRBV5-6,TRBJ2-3,CASSLELTDTQYF
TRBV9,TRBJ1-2,CASSVLPGGGYTF
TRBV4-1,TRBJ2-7,CASSQEEAYEQYF
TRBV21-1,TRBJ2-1,CASSKIGSGAGYNEQFF
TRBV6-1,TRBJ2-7,CASKMDSSLYEQYF
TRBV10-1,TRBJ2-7,CASTLGRGKLYEQYF
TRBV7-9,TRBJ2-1,CSSSLASSVASTSEQFF
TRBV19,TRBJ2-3,CASSIAAEPTDTQYF
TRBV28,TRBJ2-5,CASSSPGTGTPAQYF
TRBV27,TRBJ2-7,CASSLGGEQYF
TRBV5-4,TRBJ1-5,CASSLGPGSNQPQHF
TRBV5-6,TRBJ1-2,CASSLENNPGQGANYGYTF
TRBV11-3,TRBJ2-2,CASSRTAGELFF
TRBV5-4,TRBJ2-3,CASSSDSDTQYF
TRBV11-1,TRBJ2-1,CASSLGRREELHEQFF
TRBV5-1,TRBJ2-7,CASSLRQGGPYEQYF
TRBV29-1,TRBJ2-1,CSVHRDSYNEQFF
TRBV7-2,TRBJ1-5,CASSSQRGGAQYSNQPQHF
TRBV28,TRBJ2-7,CASRVGEAYEQYF
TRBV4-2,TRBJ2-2,CASSPTSGSVPGELFF
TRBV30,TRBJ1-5,CAGGVGNQPQHF
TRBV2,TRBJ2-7,CASNPLAGAYEQYF
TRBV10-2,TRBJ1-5,CASSVDRGNQPQHF
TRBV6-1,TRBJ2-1,CASSSIEQGYEQFF